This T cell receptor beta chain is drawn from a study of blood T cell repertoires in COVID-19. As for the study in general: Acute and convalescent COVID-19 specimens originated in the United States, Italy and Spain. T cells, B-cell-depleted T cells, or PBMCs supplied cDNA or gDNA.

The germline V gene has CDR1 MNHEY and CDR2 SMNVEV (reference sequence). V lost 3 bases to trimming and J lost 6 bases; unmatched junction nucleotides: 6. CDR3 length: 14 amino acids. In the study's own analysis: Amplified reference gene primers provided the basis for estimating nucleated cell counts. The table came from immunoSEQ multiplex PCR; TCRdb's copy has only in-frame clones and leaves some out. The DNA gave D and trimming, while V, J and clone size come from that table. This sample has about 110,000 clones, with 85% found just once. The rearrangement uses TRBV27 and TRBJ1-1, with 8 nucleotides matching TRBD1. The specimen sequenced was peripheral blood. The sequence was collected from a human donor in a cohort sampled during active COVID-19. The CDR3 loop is CASSLRQGAAEAFF. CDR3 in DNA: TGTGCCAGCAGTTTGAGGCAGGGGGCCGCTGAAGCTTTCTTT.